The TCR beta chain under discussion was sequenced for a study of blood T cells in healthy people across ages. About this clonotype: Antigen: not known.

The germline CDR1 and CDR2 sequences are SGHKS and YYEKEE (reference sequence). The CDR3 runs to 13 residues. The V and J ends lost 5 bases and 7 bases respectively, with 15 bases between them. The second PCR ran about 6 to 12 cycles with a sample-barcoded 5' primer and J-beta primers. TCRdb passed the 5' RACE reads through MiXCR, listing each CDR3 protein once. The data show some 1.5 million distinct CDR3 sequences, under 30% seen once. General observations from the study: Measured against age, TCR beta diversity per million T cells decreased in a roughly linear manner. With donor CMV status unknown, expanded clonotype changes were possibly confounded.

Sequencing input: blood. This chain connects TRBV5-5 to TRBJ2-5; D may be TRBD2 (5 bases). This TCR came from a woman in her 30s in good health. In DNA, the CDR3 is TGTGCCAGCAGTTTCTCCCCGGCGGGGACCCAGTACTTC. Its protein product is CASSFSPAGTQYF.